These 31 T cell receptor beta chains were all obtained from the same sample, sequenced in a study of blood T cell repertoires in COVID-19. The protocol was immunoSEQ multiplex PCR, while the TCRdb copy is restricted to in-frame clones and leaves out a portion. The sample lists a few hundred thousand clones, approximately 91% seen once, with over 8% in the top ten. Specimen: PBMCs or T cells enriched from blood (not recorded which). All receptors derive from a woman in her 40s who had recovered from COVID-19.

The chain couples TRBV11-3 to TRBJ2-1; 7 positions match TRBD2. The germline V gene has CDR1 SGHNT and CDR2 YENEEA. The CDR3 contains 17 residues. J was trimmed by 4 bases and V by 0 bases; bases with no gene match: 9. CDR3 region: CASSLDGWGGNYNEQFF. The CDR3 region has the DNA TGTGCCAGCAGCTTAGACGGGTGGGGGGGTAATTACAATGAGCAGTTCTTC.

The rearrangement links TRBV25-1 to TRBJ1-2, with TRBD1 as a possible D gene (5 bases). The CDR3 spans 15 residues. The germline V gene encodes CDR1 MGHDK and CDR2 SYGVNS. Trimming shortened V by 0 bases and J by 6 bases, and 14 bases separated the two germline ends. CDR3 residues: CASSEYGRTSNGYTF. The CDR3 region has the DNA TGTGCCAGCAGTGAATATGGCCGGACAAGTAATGGCTACACCTTC.

V gene TRBV29-1 combines with J gene TRBJ2-1; D may be TRBD2 (5 bases). The germline V gene has CDR1 SQVTM and CDR2 ANQGSEA. V lost 7 bases to trimming and J lost 1 base, with 5 bases between them. The CDR3 extends over 11 amino acids. The CDR3 DNA follows: TGCAGCGGGACTTCCTACAATGAGCAGTTCTTC. Its protein is CSGTSYNEQFF.

This clone was seen more than once but under ten times. The chain links TRBV25-1 to TRBJ1-1; D unclear. The CDR3 is 11 amino acids. CDR1 and CDR2 from the germline V gene are MGHDK and SYGVNS. Trimming cost V 1 base and J 13 bases, with 10 bases left between them. CDR3 sequence: CASSESYELFF. In DNA form, the CDR3 reads TGTGCCAGCAGTGAATCATACGAGCTTTTCTTT.

This clone was counted a single time. V and J are TRBV6-2 or TRBV6-3 and TRBJ2-7, with D tentatively TRBD1 (5 bases). Trimming shortened V by 6 bases and J by 2 bases, and 17 bases separated the two germline ends. Germline V gene sequence: CDR1 MNHEY, CDR2 SVGEGT. CDR3 length equals 15 residues. The CDR3 region is CASSPPADSAYEQYF. CDR3 coding DNA: TGTGCCAGCAGCCCGCCGGCCGACAGCGCCTACGAGCAGTACTTC.

The chain employs TRBV5-8 and TRBJ2-7; TRBD2 agrees at 14 bases. J was trimmed by 3 bases and V by 3 bases; bases with no gene match: 11. This CDR3 is 18 amino acids long. Germline CDR1 is SGHTS and CDR2 is YDEGEE. The CDR3 here is CASSSFRGLAGEGYEQYF. As DNA, the CDR3 is TGTGCCAGCAGCTCCTTTAGGGGACTAGCGGGAGAGGGCTACGAGCAGTACTTC.

The V call is TRBV7-3, the J call TRBJ2-1, with 12 positions matching TRBD1. The CDR3 contains 16 residues. J was trimmed by 7 bases and V by 2 bases; bases with no gene match: 6. Per the germline V gene, CDR1 is SGHTA and CDR2 is FQGTGA. The CDR3 bases are TGTGCCAGCAGCTTACGGGGACAGGGGGCTGGGAATGAGCAGTTCTTC. It yields the protein CASSLRGQGAGNEQFF.

This chain uses TRBV3-1 (or the pseudogene TRBV3-2) with TRBJ1-3, with D uncertain. Trimming removed 0 bases from V and 1 base from J, with 7 bases in between. The CDR3 has 15 residues. Germline V CDR1 and CDR2: LGHDT, YNNKEL (reference sequence). CDR3 amino acids: CASSQDWQSGNTIYF. CDR3 nucleotides: TGTGCCAGCAGCCAAGACTGGCAGTCTGGAAACACCATATATTTT.

The rearrangement links TRBV7-9 to TRBJ2-1; 12 nucleotides agree with TRBD2. V was clipped by 0 bases and J by 6 bases; unmatched bases: 6. CDR3 length: 17 residues. The V gene's germline CDR1 is SEHNR and CDR2 FQNEAQ (reference sequence). The CDR3 bases are TGTGCCAGCAGCTTAGCCGTCGGGACTAGCGGGCTCAATGAGCAGTTCTTC. Protein sequence: CASSLAVGTSGLNEQFF.

V gene TRBV10-2 combines with J gene TRBJ2-7; D possibly corresponds to TRBD1 (5 bases). V was pared by 0 bases and J by 0 bases, with 9 bases between. CDR3 length: 15 amino acids. In germline, CDR1 is WSHSY, CDR2 SAAADI. In nucleotides, the CDR3 is TGCGCCAGCAGTGAGTCGAGCAGGGACTCCTACGAGCAGTACTTC. Protein product: CASSESSRDSYEQYF.

J is TRBJ1-1 and V is TRBV30; no clear D gene. The CDR3 extends over 11 amino acids. Germline CDR1 GTSNPN, CDR2 SVGIG (reference sequence). Trimming left V 3 bases short and J 10 bases short, with 12 bases between. The CDR3 DNA is TGTGCCTGGAGGCCGGGCCGGGGAGCTTTCTTT. Its protein product is CAWRPGRGAFF.

V usage is TRBV11-3 and J usage is TRBJ2-3; 9 bases map to TRBD2. With V trimmed by 2 bases and J by 3 bases, 9 bases remained unmatched. CDR1 and CDR2 from the germline V gene are SGHNT and YENEEA. The CDR3 is made up of 17 amino acids. CDR3 in amino acids: CASSLTLAGGNTDTQYF. The DNA of the CDR3 is TGTGCCAGCAGCTTAACACTAGCGGGCGGGAATACAGATACGCAGTATTTT.

V and J are TRBV28 and TRBJ2-1; TRBD2 aligns across 8 bases. Germline V gene sequence: CDR1 MDHEN, CDR2 SYDVKM. V lost 6 bases, J lost 12 bases, and 19 bases stayed unmatched. CDR3 length: 16 residues. In nucleotides, the CDR3 is TGTGCCAGCAGACCCCGGGGGGGCGGGGCCCTCCCTGGGCAGTTCTTC. Amino acids: CASRPRGGGALPGQFF.

The chain recombines TRBV7-6 with TRBJ2-7; 8 positions agree with TRBD1. Germline values: CDR1 SGHVS, CDR2 FNYEAQ. Germline trimming cut 5 bases from V and 5 bases from J; bases unmatched to any gene: 11. This CDR3 has 15 residues. The CDR3 is CASSPRQGAFNEQYF. As DNA, the CDR3 is TGTGCCAGCAGCCCCCGCCAGGGGGCTTTCAACGAGCAGTACTTC.

Turning to this clone: Its ends do not fully match the called genes, so a read error is possible. The rearrangement uses TRBV7-7 and TRBJ2-2; D may be TRBD2 (6 bases). Germline assignment: CDR1 SSHAT and CDR2 FNYEAQ (reference sequence). The CDR3 runs to 16 residues. The CDR3 nucleotides are TGTGCTAGCAGCTTACTTAGCGGAGGTGGGACCGGGGAGCTGTTTTTT. Translating it yields CASSLLSGGGTGELFF.

The J gene is TRBJ1-4, the V gene TRBV4-3; TRBD1 aligns across 7 bases. Germline V lookup: CDR1 LGHNA, CDR2 YSLEER. The CDR3 sequence is 16 residues long. The J segment lost 8 bases and the V segment lost 2 bases, leaving 11 bases of the junction unmatched. The CDR3 loop reads CASSQHQGGLKEKLFF. The CDR3 coding sequence is TGCGCCAGCAGCCAACATCAGGGGGGCTTAAAGGAAAAACTGTTTTTT.

The chain is built from TRBV28 and TRBJ2-7; TRBD2 matches 9 bases. In germline, CDR1 is MDHEN, CDR2 SYDVKM. The CDR3 consists of 16 residues. V shed 4 bases and J 0 bases; nucleotides not matched to a gene: 7. The CDR3 DNA sequence: TGTGCCAGCAGTTCCCTCCTAGCGGGGAGCTCCTACGAGCAGTACTTC. It specifies CASSSLLAGSSYEQYF.

This rearrangement joins TRBV27 to TRBJ1-2; the match to TRBD1 covers 7 bases. With V trimmed by 1 base and J by 0 bases, 2 bases remained unmatched. In germline, CDR1 is MNHEY, CDR2 SMNVEV (reference sequence). The CDR3 has 15 amino acids. CDR3 sequence: CASSLYGTANYGYTF. The CDR3, as DNA: TGTGCCAGCAGTTTATACGGGACAGCTAACTATGGCTACACCTTC.

This clone was observed a handful of times. The chain couples TRBV6-1 to TRBJ2-7; D not resolved. V shed 1 base and J shed 3 bases, with 16 bases lying between them. This CDR3 spans 16 amino acids. Germline CDR1 MNHNS, CDR2 SASEGT. The CDR3 DNA reads TGTGCCAGCAGTGAAGTAACCAGGTCGCCGTACTACGAGCAGTACTTC. This gives the protein CASSEVTRSPYYEQYF.

This chain links TRBV19 with TRBJ1-2, with D tentatively TRBD1 (6 bases). Trimming took off 3 bases at V and 4 bases at J, with 15 bases between the two ends. Germline assignment: CDR1 LNHDA and CDR2 SQIVND (reference sequence). The CDR3 extends over 15 amino acids. This CDR3 reads CASSIRGQLFYGYTF. DNA of the CDR3: TGTGCCAGTAGTATTAGAGGACAGCTTTTCTATGGCTACACCTTC.

The chain couples TRBV3-1 (or the pseudogene TRBV3-2) to TRBJ2-3; TRBD2 might be the D (6 bases). V shed 3 bases and J shed 0 bases, with 13 bases lying between them. The length of the CDR3 is 16 residues. CDR1 is LGHDT and CDR2 is YNNKEL in the germline V gene (reference sequence). CDR3 coding DNA: TGTGCCAGCAGCCATCCCGGGCTAGCGAGCACAGATACGCAGTATTTT. This encodes CASSHPGLASTDTQYF.

This chain connects TRBV5-1 to TRBJ2-1; D uncertain. V lost 0 bases and J 5 bases, leaving 9 bases between the germline ends. Looked up from germline, CDR1 is SGHRS and CDR2 is YFSETQ. The length of the CDR3 is 14 residues. DNA for the CDR3: TGCGCCAGCAGCTTGGCCCCAGTCGACAATGAGCAGTTCTTC. It specifies CASSLAPVDNEQFF.

This clone has more than one count but fewer than ten. The V and J genes are TRBV29-1 and TRBJ2-2; D gene unclear. This CDR3 is built from 13 residues. Germline lookup yields CDR1 SQVTM and CDR2 ANQGSEA. Trimming removed 5 bases at V and 6 bases at J, with 13 bases between. CDR3 bases: TGCAGCGTTCTGTATCCGAGGTCCGGGGAGCTGTTTTTT. It encodes CSVLYPRSGELFF.

The CDR3 sequence: CASSLTGPSGNTIYF. The CDR3 region has the DNA TGTGCCAGCAGTCTTACAGGGCCCTCTGGAAACACCATATATTTT. J is TRBJ1-3 and V is TRBV7-8; possibly TRBD1 for D (6 bases). The V and J ends lost 6 bases and 0 bases respectively, with 12 bases between them. The CDR3 has 15 amino acids. Germline CDR1 is SGHVS and CDR2 is FQNEAQ. The full variable domain, completed using reference TRBV7-8 and TRBJ1-3, is GAGVSQSPRYKVAKRGQDVALRCDPISGHVSLFWYQQALGQGPEFLTYFQNEAQLDKSGLPSDRFFAERPEGSVSTLKIQRTQQEDSAVYLCASSLTGPSGNTIYFGEGSWLTVV.

V and J are TRBV30 and TRBJ2-2, with 16 bases fitting TRBD2. Per the germline V gene, CDR1 is GTSNPN and CDR2 is SVGIG (reference sequence). V shed 2 bases, J shed 5 bases, and the junction held 2 bases outside the gene matches. The CDR3 runs to 16 residues. CDR3 DNA sequence: TGTGCCTGGAGTCCGGGACTAGCGGGAGGGACCGGGGAGCTGTTTTTT. Translation: CAWSPGLAGGTGELFF.

The chain couples TRBV24-1 to TRBJ2-1; possibly TRBD1 for D (6 bases). CDR1 KGHDR and CDR2 SFDVKD come from the germline V gene. The CDR3 spans 16 residues. V was shortened by 3 bases and J by 3 bases, with 14 bases between the two germline ends. The DNA for the CDR3 is TGTGCCACCAGTGATCAACCTTCCAGGGGCTACAATGAGCAGTTCTTC. Encoded protein: CATSDQPSRGYNEQFF.

The CDR3 spells CSVAGEREGEQYF. The CDR3 nucleotides are TGCAGCGTTGCGGGAGAGCGGGAGGGCGAGCAGTACTTC. This chain links TRBV29-1 with TRBJ2-7; 10 nucleotides agree with TRBD2. There are 13 residues in the CDR3. The germline V gene has CDR1 SQVTM and CDR2 ANQGSEA. The ends lost 4 bases at V and 6 bases at J; junction bases unmatched: 6.

V is TRBV5-1 and J is TRBJ2-3; 13 bases map to TRBD2. CDR3 length: 20 residues. Trimming removed 1 base from V and 4 bases from J; junction bases left unmatched: 15. Germline CDR1 SGHRS, CDR2 YFSETQ. CDR3 protein: CASSLYLSTSGRDEADTQYF. In DNA, the CDR3 is TGCGCCAGCAGCTTGTATTTATCCACTAGCGGGAGGGATGAGGCAGATACGCAGTATTTT. Looking up the rest from reference TRBV5-1 and TRBJ2-3 gives the full variable domain: KAGVTQTPRYLIKTRGQQVTLSCSPISGHRSVSWYQQTPGQGLQFLFEYFSETQRNKGNFPGRFSGRQFSNSRSEMNVSTLELGDSALYLCASSLYLSTSGRDEADTQYFGPGTRLTVL.

The CDR3 spells CASSFLSTGIRYSNQPQHF. In DNA, the CDR3 is TGTGCCAGCAGTTTCCTTTCGACAGGTATACGGTATAGCAATCAGCCCCAGCATTTT. This chain joins TRBV6-2 or TRBV6-3 and TRBJ1-5; possible D gene TRBD1, 6 bases. Looked up from germline, CDR1 is MNHEY and CDR2 is SVGEGT. The CDR3 runs 19 residues. Trimming stripped 4 bases from V and 0 bases from J, with 22 bases between.

CDR3 nucleotide sequence: TGTGCCAGCAATAGACTAGCGGGAGGGGTGGATACGCAGTATTTT. It translates to CASNRLAGGVDTQYF. This chain links TRBV6-5 with TRBJ2-3; TRBD2 agrees at 14 bases. V dropped 7 bases and J dropped 6; count of bases not matched to a gene: 6. Per the germline V gene, CDR1 is MNHEY and CDR2 is SVGAGI. The length of the CDR3 is 15 residues.

V is TRBV29-1 and J is TRBJ2-5; TRBD1 aligns across 7 bases. Germline V gives CDR1 SQVTM, CDR2 ANQGSEA. Trimming removed 2 bases from V and 0 bases from J; junction bases left unmatched: 6. The CDR3 loop spans 15 amino acids. The CDR3 DNA follows: TGCAGCGTTGAACCCGGACAGGAAAACCAAGAGACCCAGTACTTC. This encodes CSVEPGQENQETQYF. The full variable domain, completed using reference TRBV29-1 and TRBJ2-5, is SAVISQKPSRDICQRGTSLTIQCQVDSQVTMMFWYRQQPGQSLTLIATANQGSEATYESGFVIDKFPISRPNLTFSTLTVSNMSPEDSSIYLCSVEPGQENQETQYFGPGTRLLVL.